The 26 T cell receptor beta chains presented below share a single source sample, sequenced in a study of T cell responses to AZD1222 COVID-19 vaccine. TCRdb keeps only in-frame clones here, not all; method: immunoSEQ multiplex PCR. The sample contains fewer than 130,000 clones, approximately 92% of which appear only once. Sequencing was performed on peripheral blood, taken 28 days after the second AZD1222 dose. Receptors originate from an adult who received the AZD1222 COVID-19 vaccine.

This clone was seen a handful of times. The V and J genes are TRBV6-5 and TRBJ1-2; D call uncertain. Between the trimmed V and J ends, which lost 3 bases and 3 bases, there was a span of 17 bases. Looked up from germline, CDR1 is MNHEY and CDR2 is SVGAGI. The CDR3 spans 16 residues. DNA of the CDR3: TGTGCCAGCAGTTATCCGAATCCCCCAGGCTACTATGGCTACACCTTC. Protein product: CASSYPNPPGYYGYTF.

The chain links TRBV2 to TRBJ2-3, with a weak D call TRBD2 (6 bases). This CDR3 contains 14 residues. The V and J ends lost 7 bases and 0 bases respectively, with 11 bases between them. Germline V gene sequence: CDR1 SNHLY, CDR2 FYNNEI. The CDR3 nucleotides read TGTGCCAGCAACAGCGGGCCGAGCACAGATACGCAGTATTTT. This sequence encodes CASNSGPSTDTQYF.

To note about this clone: Other DNA sequences in this sample translate to the same CDR3. Here the CDR3 reads CASSWTGGTEAFF. The CDR3 DNA follows: TGCGCCAGCAGCTGGACAGGGGGCACTGAAGCTTTCTTT. The chain couples TRBV5-1 to TRBJ1-1; 10 nucleotides match TRBD1. Germline V gene data show CDR1 as SGHRS and CDR2 as YFSETQ. After removal of 3 bases from V and 4 bases from J, the junction contained 0 bases not matched to a gene. This CDR3 comprises 13 residues.

This sequence joins TRBV7-3 and TRBJ2-7, with TRBD2 identical over 7 bases. Germline V gene sequence: CDR1 SGHTA, CDR2 FQGTGA. V was pared by 5 bases and J by 6 bases, with 7 bases of the junction left unmatched. The CDR3 contains 13 residues. CDR3 protein: CASSDPGEGEQYF. Here the CDR3 DNA reads TGTGCCAGCAGCGATCCGGGGGAGGGCGAGCAGTACTTC.

V and J are TRBV5-1 and TRBJ2-2, with TRBD1 identical over 7 bases. With V trimmed by 4 bases and J by 4 bases, 10 bases remained unmatched. This CDR3 region has 16 residues. Germline CDR1 is SGHRS and CDR2 is YFSETQ. The CDR3 here is CASSVGTARSTGELFF. CDR3 DNA: TGCGCCAGCAGCGTCGGGACAGCTCGATCCACCGGGGAGCTGTTTTTT.

V is TRBV25-1 and J is TRBJ1-2; D is unclear. V was pared by 5 bases and J by 5 bases, with 9 bases between. CDR1 MGHDK and CDR2 SYGVNS come from the germline V gene. This CDR3 contains 12 residues. CDR3: CASSLSWYGYTF. The CDR3 DNA reads TGTGCCAGCAGTTTGTCATGGTATGGCTACACCTTC.

CDR3 coding DNA: TGTGCCAGCAGCTCGACGCGGGACAGGGGGGATCTTTGGGGATCACCCCTCCACTTT. Its translation is CASSSTRDRGDLWGSPLHF. The V gene is TRBV9, the J gene TRBJ1-6; 11 bases agree with TRBD1. The CDR3 extends over 19 amino acids. The germline CDR1 and CDR2 sequences are SGDLS and YYNGEE. V dropped 4 bases and J dropped 10; count of bases not matched to a gene: 19.

This chain links TRBV5-4 with TRBJ1-2; TRBD1 matches 8 bases. Trimming cost V 4 bases and J 7 bases; bases outside gene matches: 9. There are 14 residues in the CDR3. In germline, CDR1 is SGHNT, CDR2 YYREEE (reference sequence). In DNA, the CDR3 is TGTGCCAGCAGCGGAAACAGGGGGACCTTTGGCTACACCTTC. Amino acid sequence: CASSGNRGTFGYTF.

This clone is labeled large. The J gene is TRBJ2-7, the V gene TRBV5-6; 7 nucleotides agree with TRBD1. V lost 4 bases to trimming and J lost 8 bases; unmatched junction nucleotides: 6. The CDR3 contains 12 residues. The V gene's germline CDR1 is SGHDT and CDR2 YYEEEE. The CDR3 nucleotides are TGTGCCAGCAGCGGGGACAGCCTGAAGCAGTACTTC. This sequence encodes CASSGDSLKQYF.

The rearrangement links TRBV5-1 to TRBJ1-2; D gene uncertain. Trimming removed 4 bases from V and 0 bases from J, with 7 bases in between. Germline V lookup: CDR1 SGHRS, CDR2 YFSETQ. This CDR3 region has 13 residues. CDR3 protein: CASSEQSNYGYTF. The CDR3 DNA follows: TGCGCCAGCAGCGAACAGTCTAACTATGGCTACACCTTC.

The V and J genes are TRBV7-2 and TRBJ2-6, with D perhaps matching TRBD1 (6 bases). CDR1 and CDR2 (germline): SGHTA, FQGNSA. The CDR3 consists of 18 residues. The V and J ends lost 5 bases and 1 base respectively, with 18 bases between them. Here the CDR3 reads CASSRRTVGLSGANVLTF. The CDR3 DNA sequence: TGTGCCAGCAGCCGTAGGACAGTCGGACTTTCTGGGGCCAACGTCCTGACTTTC.

This rearrangement joins TRBV28 to TRBJ2-5, with 9 bases aligning to TRBD1. The germline CDR1 and CDR2 sequences are MDHEN and SYDVKM. This CDR3 has 15 residues. With 5 bases clipped from V and 5 bases from J, the junction kept 9 bases outside the gene matches. Written as DNA, the CDR3 is TGTGCCAGCAGTCCAATTGACAGGGGGGTCGAGACCCAGTACTTC. It specifies CASSPIDRGVETQYF.

The chain carries TRBV10-3 and TRBJ1-6, with a tentative D call TRBD1 (6 bases). This CDR3 region has 17 residues. The V end was cut by 0 bases, the J end by 5 bases, with 14 bases between. The V gene's germline CDR1 is ENHRY and CDR2 SYGVKD. The CDR3 sequence: CAISESGRGADNSPLHF. The CDR3 region has the DNA TGTGCCATCAGTGAGTCGGGACGGGGGGCTGATAATTCACCCCTCCACTTT.

The chain joins TRBV12-5 to TRBJ1-2; D not resolved. Germline CDR1 reads LGHNT; CDR2 reads FRNRAP. Between the trimmed V and J ends, which lost 1 base and 4 bases, there was a span of 19 bases. The CDR3 is 17 residues long. The CDR3, as DNA: TGTGCTAGTGGTTTGGACCAGAGCGCCTTCGAGGGCTATGGCTACACCTTC. Translating it yields CASGLDQSAFEGYGYTF.

CDR3 coding DNA: TGTGCCAGCCCTAGGGACAGAAATAATTCACCCCTCCACTTT. It specifies CASPRDRNNSPLHF. This rearrangement joins TRBV2 to TRBJ1-6; 7 bases agree with TRBD1. The CDR3 totals 14 residues. V lost 8 bases, J lost 5 bases, and 6 bases stayed unmatched. CDR1 SNHLY and CDR2 FYNNEI come from the germline V gene.

This chain joins TRBV6-5 and TRBJ2-7; 9 nucleotides agree with TRBD1. CDR1 MNHEY and CDR2 SVGAGI come from the germline V gene. The J segment lost 5 bases and the V segment lost 5 bases, leaving 7 bases of the junction unmatched. The CDR3 runs 14 residues. The CDR3 loop is CASSRRDRVHEQYF. CDR3 DNA sequence: TGTGCCAGCAGTCGCCGGGACAGGGTCCACGAGCAGTACTTC.

This rearrangement joins TRBV9 to TRBJ1-1; D gene uncertain. CDR1 and CDR2 from the germline V gene are SGDLS and YYNGEE. The CDR3 contains 12 residues. Trimming cost V 4 bases and J 5 bases, with 9 bases left between them. This CDR3 is CASSPYGTEAFF. The DNA of the CDR3 is TGTGCCAGCAGCCCCTACGGAACTGAAGCTTTCTTT.

The chain uses TRBV6-5 and TRBJ2-3; D not certain. The CDR3 is 13 amino acids. The germline CDR1 and CDR2 sequences are MNHEY and SVGAGI. The V end was cut by 4 bases, the J end by 0 bases, with 5 bases between. CDR3 DNA: TGTGCCAGCAGTTTTGGAAGCACAGATACGCAGTATTTT. This sequence encodes CASSFGSTDTQYF.

This chain joins TRBV18 and TRBJ1-1, with TRBD1 as a possible D gene (5 bases). Germline CDR1 and CDR2: KGHSH and LQKENI. V was clipped by 2 bases and J by 4 bases, with 17 bases between them. This CDR3 contains 16 residues. The CDR3 region is CASSPDGAEVSTEAFF. CDR3 DNA sequence: TGTGCCAGCTCACCAGACGGGGCGGAGGTGAGCACTGAAGCTTTCTTT.

Here the CDR3 reads CASRIQGAYGELFF. In DNA form, the CDR3 reads TGTGCCAGCAGGATACAGGGGGCATACGGGGAGCTGTTTTTT. The chain combines TRBV27 with TRBJ2-2, with 9 bases aligning to TRBD1. The CDR3 is made up of 14 amino acids. Germline CDR1 is MNHEY and CDR2 is SMNVEV (reference sequence). Trimming took 6 bases from V and 7 from J; bases not matched to a gene: 6.

This clone was picked up a small number of times. The chain carries TRBV7-8 and TRBJ2-1, with D tentatively TRBD2 (6 bases). The CDR3 has 13 amino acids. Germline CDR1 and CDR2: SGHVS and FQNEAQ. V dropped 4 bases and J dropped 6 bases, with 10 bases sitting between them. The CDR3, as DNA: TGTGCCAGCAGCTCGGGACTTCCCAATGAGCAGTTCTTC. The encoded protein is CASSSGLPNEQFF. Full variable domain (remainder filled in from reference TRBV7-8 and TRBJ2-1): GAGVSQSPRYKVAKRGQDVALRCDPISGHVSLFWYQQALGQGPEFLTYFQNEAQLDKSGLPSDRFFAERPEGSVSTLKIQRTQQEDSAVYLCASSSGLPNEQFFGPGTRLTVL.

The chain is built from TRBV19 and TRBJ1-4; D uncertain. The CDR3 length is 15 residues. Germline V gives CDR1 LNHDA, CDR2 SQIVND (reference sequence). V gave up 7 bases and J gave up 7 bases, with 19 bases separating them. CDR3 DNA: TGTGCCAGTACCGATAGAGCGGACCGCCCTGAAAAACTGTTTTTT. Translated, it gives CASTDRADRPEKLFF.

The chain is built from TRBV6-5 and TRBJ1-2; possible D gene TRBD1, 6 bases. CDR3 length: 15 residues. V gave up 0 bases and J gave up 3 bases, with 11 bases separating them. The germline gives CDR1 MNHEY, CDR2 SVGAGI. The CDR3 nucleotides are TGTGCCAGCAGTTACTCCCGGGGGGCGTACTATGGCTACACCTTC. Its translation: CASSYSRGAYYGYTF.

This clone was seen a single time. The chain employs TRBV7-9 and TRBJ1-4; 9 nucleotides line up with TRBD1. Germline loops: CDR1 SEHNR, CDR2 FQNEAQ (reference sequence). This CDR3 comprises 15 residues. With V trimmed by 3 bases and J by 2 bases, 1 base remained unmatched. The CDR3 bases are TGTGCCAGCAGCTTGACAGGGGGGACTAATGAAAAACTGTTTTTT. Protein: CASSLTGGTNEKLFF.

This chain joins TRBV11-2 and TRBJ1-6; no definite D call. Germline assignment: CDR1 SGHAT and CDR2 FQNNGV. V shed 1 base and J shed 0 bases, with 10 bases lying between them. The CDR3 sequence is 17 residues long. This chain's CDR3 is CASSLAVDLSYNSPLHF. Written as DNA, the CDR3 is TGTGCCAGCAGCTTAGCTGTCGACCTCTCCTATAATTCACCCCTCCACTTT.

V usage is TRBV6-5 and J usage is TRBJ2-3, with D hard to call. Germline V gives CDR1 MNHEY, CDR2 SVGAGI. The CDR3 loop spans 13 amino acids. Trimming stripped 4 bases from V and 5 bases from J, with 10 bases between. This CDR3 reads CASSFGAEDTQYF. The CDR3 DNA reads as TGTGCCAGCAGTTTCGGAGCTGAAGATACGCAGTATTTT.